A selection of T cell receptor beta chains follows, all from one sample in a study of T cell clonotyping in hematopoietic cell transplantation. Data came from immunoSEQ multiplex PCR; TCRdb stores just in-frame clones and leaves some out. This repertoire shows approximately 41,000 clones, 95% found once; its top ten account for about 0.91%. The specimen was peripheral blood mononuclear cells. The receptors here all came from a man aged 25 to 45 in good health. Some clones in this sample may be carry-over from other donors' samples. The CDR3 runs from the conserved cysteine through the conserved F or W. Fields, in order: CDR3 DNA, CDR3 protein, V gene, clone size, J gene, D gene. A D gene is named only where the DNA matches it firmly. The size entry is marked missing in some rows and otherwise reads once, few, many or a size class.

CDR3 DNA: TGCGCCAGCAGCTTGCAGCAAGAGACCCAGTACTTC
CDR3 protein: CASSLQQETQYF
V gene: TRBV5-1
clone size: -
J gene: TRBJ2-5
D gene: -

CDR3 DNA: TGTGCCAGCAGCTTTAGAAGGAACACTGAAGCTTTCTTT
CDR3 protein: CASSFRRNTEAFF
V gene: TRBV11-2
clone size: -
J gene: TRBJ1-1
D gene: -

CDR3 DNA: TGTGCCAGCAGGGAAGCGGGAGGCAATGAGCAGTTCTTC
CDR3 protein: CASREAGGNEQFF
V gene: TRBV2
clone size: -
J gene: TRBJ2-1
D gene: TRBD2

CDR3 DNA: TGTGCCAGCAAGGAAGGGGGCAATCAGCCCCAGCATTTT
CDR3 protein: CASKEGGNQPQHF
V gene: TRBV6-5
clone size: -
J gene: TRBJ1-5
D gene: -

CDR3 DNA: TGTGCCAGCAGTCCCGAAGGGTCCTCCTACGAGCAGTACTTC
CDR3 protein: CASSPEGSSYEQYF
V gene: TRBV5-4
clone size: -
J gene: TRBJ2-7
D gene: -

CDR3 DNA: TGTGCCAGCAGCGGACAAATCACAGATACGCAGTATTTT
CDR3 protein: CASSGQITDTQYF
V gene: TRBV6-5
clone size: -
J gene: TRBJ2-3
D gene: -

CDR3 DNA: TGTGCCAGCAGCTTAGCCCGTAGCGGGAGGGGGGAGACCCAGTACTTC
CDR3 protein: CASSLARSGRGETQYF
V gene: TRBV7-2
clone size: -
J gene: TRBJ2-5
D gene: TRBD2

CDR3 DNA: TGCGCCAGCAGCCAAGTTCCAGGGGCCTATGGCTACACCTTC
CDR3 protein: CASSQVPGAYGYTF
V gene: TRBV4-1
clone size: -
J gene: TRBJ1-2
D gene: -

CDR3 DNA: TGCGCCAGCAGCCAGGAAAGATGGACAGGGGGCTATGAAAAACTGTTTTTT
CDR3 protein: CASSQERWTGGYEKLFF
V gene: TRBV4-3
clone size: -
J gene: TRBJ1-4
D gene: TRBD1

CDR3 DNA: TGTGCTAGTGGTTTGGCCCCCCGACAGGGCAACTCTGGAAACACCATATATTTT
CDR3 protein: CASGLAPRQGNSGNTIYF
V gene: TRBV12-5
clone size: -
J gene: TRBJ1-3
D gene: TRBD1

CDR3 DNA: TGTGCCAGTAGTATAAGGGAAAGGGATACTGAAGCTTTCTTT
CDR3 protein: CASSIRERDTEAFF
V gene: TRBV19
clone size: -
J gene: TRBJ1-1
D gene: -

CDR3 DNA: TGCGCCAGCAGTGAGCTCTTGGCAGAGGGGCAGTACTTC
CDR3 protein: CASSELLAEGQYF
V gene: TRBV10-1
clone size: -
J gene: TRBJ2-7
D gene: -

CDR3 DNA: TGCGCCAGCTTCGAACCGATGAACACTGAAGCTTTCTTT
CDR3 protein: CASFEPMNTEAFF
V gene: TRBV5-1
clone size: -
J gene: TRBJ1-1
D gene: -

CDR3 DNA: TGTGCCAGCACCCCCGCTAGCGGGGGGGCCCGGGAGCTGTTTTTT
CDR3 protein: CASTPASGGARELFF
V gene: TRBV6-5
clone size: -
J gene: TRBJ2-2
D gene: TRBD2

CDR3 DNA: TGTGCCAGCAGCTTGGGCGGGGCTTGGGCTGAAGCTTTCTTT
CDR3 protein: CASSLGGAWAEAFF
V gene: TRBV5-6
clone size: -
J gene: TRBJ1-1
D gene: -

CDR3 DNA: TGTGCCAGCATCCAACAACAGGGTAACACTGAAGCTTTCTTT
CDR3 protein: CASIQQQGNTEAFF
V gene: TRBV7-9
clone size: once
J gene: TRBJ1-1
D gene: -

CDR3 DNA: TGTGCCAGCATGGGACAGGTAACCGGGGAGCTGTTTTTT
CDR3 protein: CASMGQVTGELFF
V gene: TRBV6-1
clone size: -
J gene: TRBJ2-2
D gene: TRBD1

CDR3 DNA: TGCGCCAGCAGCTTGACGCATCAAGCTAACTATGGCTACACCTTC
CDR3 protein: CASSLTHQANYGYTF
V gene: TRBV5-1
clone size: -
J gene: TRBJ1-2
D gene: -

CDR3 DNA: TGTGCCAGCAGCTCCCAGCGGGAGGGATACACCGGGGAGCTGTTTTTT
CDR3 protein: CASSSQREGYTGELFF
V gene: TRBV7-9
clone size: -
J gene: TRBJ2-2
D gene: TRBD2

CDR3 DNA: TGTGCCAGCAGTTACGGGACAGGGGCTAACACCGGGGAGCTGTTTTTT
CDR3 protein: CASSYGTGANTGELFF
V gene: TRBV6-5
clone size: -
J gene: TRBJ2-2
D gene: TRBD1

CDR3 DNA: TGTGCCAGCAGTTTAAGTAGGGGGGATTTCGAGCAGTACTTC
CDR3 protein: CASSLSRGDFEQYF
V gene: TRBV27
clone size: -
J gene: TRBJ2-7
D gene: -

CDR3 DNA: TGCGCCAGCAGCTTGGCCGGCGCAGATACGCAGTATTTT
CDR3 protein: CASSLAGADTQYF
V gene: TRBV5-1
clone size: -
J gene: TRBJ2-3
D gene: -

CDR3 DNA: TGTGCCATCAGTGAGTCGACGGGACTTACCACCTACGAGCAGTACTTC
CDR3 protein: CAISESTGLTTYEQYF
V gene: TRBV10-3
clone size: -
J gene: TRBJ2-7
D gene: -

CDR3 DNA: TGTGCCAGTAGCTTGCACAGGAGTAACACTGAAGCTTTCTTT
CDR3 protein: CASSLHRSNTEAFF
V gene: TRBV19
clone size: once
J gene: TRBJ1-1
D gene: -

CDR3 DNA: TGTGCCAGTAGTATGTCAGGGCCCCAGCATTTT
CDR3 protein: CASSMSGPQHF
V gene: TRBV19
clone size: -
J gene: TRBJ1-5
D gene: -

CDR3 DNA: TGTGCCAGCAAGTGGGGGGCCCCTGGAAACACCATATATTTT
CDR3 protein: CASKWGAPGNTIYF
V gene: TRBV25-1
clone size: -
J gene: TRBJ1-3
D gene: -

CDR3 DNA: TGTGCCAGCAGCCCCCTTGGGACAGGACTAAACACTGAAGCTTTCTTT
CDR3 protein: CASSPLGTGLNTEAFF
V gene: TRBV5-4
clone size: once
J gene: TRBJ1-1
D gene: TRBD1

CDR3 DNA: TGTGCCTCGTCACCTGGGGGGGCAAATACGCAGTATTTT
CDR3 protein: CASSPGGANTQYF
V gene: TRBV27
clone size: -
J gene: TRBJ2-3
D gene: -

CDR3 DNA: TGTGCCAGCAGCTTAGTCGCAGCGGGGAACACTGAAGCTTTCTTT
CDR3 protein: CASSLVAAGNTEAFF
V gene: TRBV7-2
clone size: once
J gene: TRBJ1-1
D gene: -

CDR3 DNA: TGTGCCAGCAGCTCCAGTTATGAAAAACTGTTTTTT
CDR3 protein: CASSSSYEKLFF
V gene: TRBV13
clone size: -
J gene: TRBJ1-4
D gene: -

CDR3 DNA: TGCAGTGCTCCTCTCCAGAGCCTCCAGTACTTC
CDR3 protein: CSAPLQSLQYF
V gene: TRBV20-1
clone size: -
J gene: TRBJ2-7
D gene: -

CDR3 DNA: TGTGCCAGCAGCTTACCTGGGACAGATACGCAGTATTTT
CDR3 protein: CASSLPGTDTQYF
V gene: TRBV7-3
clone size: -
J gene: TRBJ2-3
D gene: -

CDR3 DNA: TGTGCCATCAGTGAGTCCGGGGAGCTGTTTTTT
CDR3 protein: CAISESGELFF
V gene: TRBV10-3
clone size: -
J gene: TRBJ2-2
D gene: -

CDR3 DNA: TGTGCCAGCAGCCTTTCTAGCGGGGGAACCTACGAGCAGTACTTC
CDR3 protein: CASSLSSGGTYEQYF
V gene: TRBV14
clone size: -
J gene: TRBJ2-7
D gene: TRBD2

CDR3 DNA: TGTGCCAGCAGTCAGGACAGGGGGGGGCTCTACGAGCAGTACTTC
CDR3 protein: CASSQDRGGLYEQYF
V gene: TRBV6-6
clone size: -
J gene: TRBJ2-7
D gene: TRBD1

CDR3 DNA: TGTGCCAGTAGTCCTGGGCCCACAGATACGCAGTATTTT
CDR3 protein: CASSPGPTDTQYF
V gene: TRBV19
clone size: -
J gene: TRBJ2-3
D gene: -

CDR3 DNA: TGCAGCGTCCGTGTTAGCGGAAGATCCTACGAGCAGTACTTC
CDR3 protein: CSVRVSGRSYEQYF
V gene: TRBV29-1
clone size: -
J gene: TRBJ2-7
D gene: -

CDR3 DNA: TGTGCCAGTAGTGGGACAGGGCTATACGAGCAGTACTTC
CDR3 protein: CASSGTGLYEQYF
V gene: TRBV19
clone size: -
J gene: TRBJ2-7
D gene: TRBD1

CDR3 DNA: TGCGCCAGCAGCTTGGGCAGGGGGATGAACACTGAAGCTTTCTTT
CDR3 protein: CASSLGRGMNTEAFF
V gene: TRBV5-1
clone size: -
J gene: TRBJ1-1
D gene: TRBD1

CDR3 DNA: TGCGCCAGCAGCCAAGATCCGGACGGAGGGACCGAGACCCAGTACTTC
CDR3 protein: CASSQDPDGGTETQYF
V gene: TRBV4-3
clone size: -
J gene: TRBJ2-5
D gene: -

CDR3 DNA: TGTGCCAGCAGCTTAGATCTTCGCCTTAGCTCTGGAAACACCATATATTTT
CDR3 protein: CASSLDLRLSSGNTIYF
V gene: TRBV11-2
clone size: few
J gene: TRBJ1-3
D gene: -

CDR3 DNA: TGTGCCAGCAGTTTCGCCGGGGGCTACGAGCAGTACTTC
CDR3 protein: CASSFAGGYEQYF
V gene: TRBV7-2
clone size: once
J gene: TRBJ2-7
D gene: -

CDR3 DNA: TGTGCCAGCAGCTTCAAGGGAGAGGCTTTCTTT
CDR3 protein: CASSFKGEAFF
V gene: TRBV7-2
clone size: few
J gene: TRBJ1-1
D gene: -

CDR3 DNA: TGTGCCAGCAGTGACTCGAAGGGAAAGGGTTACAATGAGCAGTTCTTC
CDR3 protein: CASSDSKGKGYNEQFF
V gene: TRBV6-4
clone size: -
J gene: TRBJ2-1
D gene: -

CDR3 DNA: TGTGCCAGCAGCTTAAGGTCAGGGGATGATCAGCCCCAGCATTTT
CDR3 protein: CASSLRSGDDQPQHF
V gene: TRBV7-8
clone size: -
J gene: TRBJ1-5
D gene: -

CDR3 DNA: TGCGCCAGCAGCTGGGGCAGCGGGGGATGGTGGACCGGGGAGCTGTTTTTT
CDR3 protein: CASSWGSGGWWTGELFF
V gene: TRBV5-1
clone size: -
J gene: TRBJ2-2
D gene: TRBD2

CDR3 DNA: TGTGCCAGCAGCGTAGAGGGGGGGACAGTCTACGAGCAGTACTTC
CDR3 protein: CASSVEGGTVYEQYF
V gene: TRBV9
clone size: once
J gene: TRBJ2-7
D gene: -

CDR3 DNA: TGTGCCAGCAGCGGTAGGTACGAGCAGTACTTC
CDR3 protein: CASSGRYEQYF
V gene: TRBV21-1
clone size: -
J gene: TRBJ2-7
D gene: -

CDR3 DNA: TGTGCCAGCGCCCCTCGGGCGCCAACCGGGGACTACACCTTC
CDR3 protein: CASAPRAPTGDYTF
V gene: TRBV6-5
clone size: -
J gene: TRBJ1-2
D gene: -

CDR3 DNA: TGTGCCTGGGTCGTCGGCAGGGTCGAGCAGTACTTC
CDR3 protein: CAWVVGRVEQYF
V gene: TRBV30
clone size: -
J gene: TRBJ2-7
D gene: -

CDR3 DNA: TGTGCCAGCAGCTTAGGGGCTCACAATCAGCCCCAGCATTTT
CDR3 protein: CASSLGAHNQPQHF
V gene: TRBV11-2
clone size: -
J gene: TRBJ1-5
D gene: -

CDR3 DNA: TGCAGCGCCGGGACAAATAGCAATCAGCCCCAGCATTTT
CDR3 protein: CSAGTNSNQPQHF
V gene: TRBV29-1
clone size: -
J gene: TRBJ1-5
D gene: -

CDR3 DNA: TGTGCCAGTAGTAGACACACATCTCAGAACACTGAAGCTTTCTTT
CDR3 protein: CASSRHTSQNTEAFF
V gene: TRBV19
clone size: -
J gene: TRBJ1-1
D gene: -

CDR3 DNA: TGTGCCAGCTCACCACCGGACGGAGCGGGGTCGTTTGATGAGCAGTTCTTC
CDR3 protein: CASSPPDGAGSFDEQFF
V gene: TRBV18
clone size: -
J gene: TRBJ2-1
D gene: TRBD2